Below, 21 T cell receptor beta chains from the same sample are listed, as sequenced in a study of Ad26.COV2.S vaccination and SARS-CoV-2 variants. The assay was immunoSEQ multiplex PCR, and TCRdb's table has in-frame clones only and misses some. The sample comprises 350,000 to 400,000 clones, approximately 86% of which are singletons, and more than 3% rests with the top ten. The sample's treatment: 19 received Ad26.COV2.S at low or high dose, single or two shots; about 5 received placebo; per-sample allocation not given. After the first vaccine or placebo injection, samples were drawn on day 63. The source material was peripheral blood, sampled in a trial of Ad26.COV2.S vaccine versus placebo. The source of these receptors is a person between 18 and 65 years old who received the Ad26.COV2.S COVID-19 vaccine or a placebo.

On this clone: Other DNA sequences in the same sample also yield this CDR3. The rearrangement uses TRBV4-1 and TRBJ2-3; D is uncertain. Germline CDR1 and CDR2: MGHRA and YSYEKL. V was cut by 1 base and J by 0 bases, with 5 bases left in between. This CDR3 region has 14 residues. CDR3 protein: CASSQGGSTDTQYF. The CDR3 DNA follows: TGCGCCAGCAGCCAAGGAGGTAGCACAGATACGCAGTATTTT.

V gene TRBV6-1 combines with J gene TRBJ1-2; D ambiguous. The CDR3 spans 13 residues. CDR1 and CDR2 from the germline V gene are MNHNS and SASEGT. Between the trimmed V and J ends, which lost 1 base and 4 bases, there was a span of 7 bases. CDR3 region: CASSEDNLYGYTF. In DNA form, the CDR3 reads TGTGCCAGCAGTGAAGACAATCTCTATGGCTACACCTTC.

This clone was found a few times. V gene TRBV19 combines with J gene TRBJ2-6; 7 bases align to TRBD1. Trimming removed 7 bases from V and 0 bases from J; junction bases left unmatched: 6. Germline CDR1 reads LNHDA; CDR2 reads SQIVND (reference sequence). The CDR3 contains 16 residues. The CDR3 nucleotides read TGTGCCAGTAAGGGACAGCCGTTCTCTGGGGCCAACGTCCTGACTTTC. Protein sequence: CASKGQPFSGANVLTF.

The chain has TRBV24-1 and TRBJ2-3; D possibly corresponds to TRBD2 (6 bases). V lost 2 bases and J 0 bases, leaving 17 bases between the germline ends. Germline lookup yields CDR1 KGHDR and CDR2 SFDVKD. This CDR3 contains 18 residues. The CDR3 spells CATSDSEVGGTSTDTQYF. The CDR3 bases are TGTGCCACCAGTGATTCTGAGGTAGGCGGGACTAGCACAGATACGCAGTATTTT.

V and J are TRBV6-1 and TRBJ2-7, with TRBD1 matching over 8 bases. Germline CDR1 and CDR2: MNHNS and SASEGT. J lost 2 bases, V lost 1 base, and 1 base had no gene match. The CDR3 is 14 residues long. The CDR3 coding sequence is TGTGCCAGCAGTGAAGGGACAGGGCCCTACGAGCAGTACTTC. Its translation is CASSEGTGPYEQYF.

The chain couples TRBV9 to TRBJ1-1, with no clear D. The length of the CDR3 is 14 residues. The V and J ends lost 7 bases and 1 base respectively, with 14 bases between them. Germline V CDR1 and CDR2: SGDLS, YYNGEE. CDR3 in DNA: TGTGCCAGCGCTCCTCAAGGAGGGAACACTGAAGCTTTCTTT. This translates into CASAPQGGNTEAFF.

This chain connects TRBV15 to TRBJ2-5, with TRBD2 as a possible D gene (6 bases). Trimming pared 1 base from V and 5 bases from J, leaving 17 bases between. The CDR3 consists of 16 residues. Germline V CDR1 and CDR2: LNHNV, YYDKDF (reference sequence). The CDR3 reads CATSRARAGLAETQYF. CDR3 nucleotide sequence: TGTGCCACCAGCAGAGCCCGGGCAGGGCTAGCGGAGACCCAGTACTTC.

The V call is TRBV30, the J call TRBJ1-2; D is perhaps TRBD1 (6 bases). CDR3 length: 14 residues. Per germline, CDR1 GTSNPN and CDR2 SVGIG (reference sequence). V lost 4 bases and J lost 4, with 16 bases in between. DNA for the CDR3: TGTGCCTGGAACGAGGGGGGAGAGGTCTATGGCTACACCTTC. This encodes CAWNEGGEVYGYTF.

The chain carries TRBV5-1 and TRBJ2-5; 8 positions agree with TRBD1. The CDR3 sequence is 17 residues long. The V segment lost 2 bases and the J segment 5 bases; nucleotides outside the gene matches: 14. Germline V lookup: CDR1 SGHRS, CDR2 YFSETQ. CDR3 nucleotides: TGCGCCAGCAGCTTTTTTCCAGGGGGCCTAACAACGGAGACCCAGTACTTC. This codes for CASSFFPGGLTTETQYF.

The chain joins TRBV4-2 to TRBJ2-6; 9 bases agree with TRBD1. V was pared by 3 bases and J by 2 bases, with 5 bases of the junction left unmatched. From germline, CDR1 is LGHNA and CDR2 YNFKEQ. This CDR3 has 17 amino acids. The CDR3 DNA sequence: TGTGCCAGCAGCCAGGAAACAGGGGGCGCTGGGGCCAACGTCCTGACTTTC. This translates into CASSQETGGAGANVLTF.

This clone appeared once. This chain connects TRBV3-1 (or the pseudogene TRBV3-2) to TRBJ2-7; a weak D match, TRBD1 (7 bases). The germline V and J ends were trimmed by 3 bases and 0 bases, with 15 bases remaining between them. Germline lookup yields CDR1 LGHDT and CDR2 YNNKEL (reference sequence). This CDR3 region has 16 residues. CDR3 protein: CASSQFGGDSSYEQYF. CDR3 DNA sequence: TGTGCCAGCAGCCAGTTCGGAGGGGACAGCTCCTACGAGCAGTACTTC.

With respect to this clone: Different DNA sequences within this sample yield the same CDR3. The chain employs TRBV6-5 and TRBJ1-6, with D tentatively TRBD1 (5 bases). CDR1 and CDR2 (germline): MNHEY, SVGAGI. The V end was cut by 4 bases, the J end by 7 bases, with 8 bases between. The CDR3 is made up of 13 amino acids. The CDR3 reads CASSWGGNSPLHF. CDR3 coding DNA: TGTGCCAGCAGTTGGGGGGGAAATTCACCCCTCCACTTT.

V and J are TRBV5-1 and TRBJ2-3, with D possibly matching TRBD1 (6 bases). V was pared by 4 bases and J by 5 bases, with 17 bases between. The CDR3 contains 15 residues. The germline gives CDR1 SGHRS, CDR2 YFSETQ. CDR3 nucleotides: TGCGCCAGCAGCAAAGGACAGCAGGTGAGAGATACGCAGTATTTT. Translated: CASSKGQQVRDTQYF.

The V call is TRBV18, the J call TRBJ2-3; tentatively, D is TRBD1 (6 bases). Germline CDR1 and CDR2: KGHSH and LQKENI. V was pared by 0 bases and J by 0 bases, with 10 bases between. The CDR3 length is 16 residues. Written as DNA, the CDR3 is TGTGCCAGCTCACCACCGCCAGGGGCAAGCACAGATACGCAGTATTTT. Protein product: CASSPPPGASTDTQYF. The full variable domain, in which reference TRBV18 and TRBJ2-3 provide the parts outside the CDR3, is NAGVMQNPRHLVRRRGQEARLRCSPMKGHSHVYWYRQLPEEGLKFMVYLQKENIIDESGMPKERFSAEFPKEGPSILRIQQVVRGDSAAYFCASSPPPGASTDTQYFGPGTRLTVL.

V usage is TRBV5-8 and J usage is TRBJ1-1; the match to TRBD1 covers 8 bases. Germline V gene data show CDR1 as SGHTS and CDR2 as YDEGEE. The CDR3 covers 18 residues. V shed 3 bases, J shed 0 bases, and the junction held 13 bases outside the gene matches. For the CDR3, the DNA is TGTGCCAGCAGCTGGTCACAGGGGGAGTTAGGAGTGAACACTGAAGCTTTCTTT. Amino acids: CASSWSQGELGVNTEAFF.

The chain is built from TRBV19 and TRBJ2-1, with 11 bases matching TRBD2. Germline V lookup: CDR1 LNHDA, CDR2 SQIVND (reference sequence). CDR3 length: 15 amino acids. Unmatched junction bases numbered 14, after V lost 7 bases and J lost 12 bases. CDR3 in DNA: TGTGCCAGTACCCCGCTAGCGGGGGGCCACAGTGGGCAGTTCTTC. Protein sequence: CASTPLAGGHSGQFF.

The V and J genes are TRBV19 and TRBJ1-2; tentative D call: TRBD1 (5 bases). Germline V gene data show CDR1 as LNHDA and CDR2 as SQIVND (reference sequence). The CDR3 is 12 residues long. The CDR3 spells CASTTGYEGYTF. The DNA of the CDR3 is TGTGCTTCAACTACAGGTTATGAGGGCTACACCTTC. The variable domain in full, with the rest retrieved from reference TRBV19 and TRBJ1-2, is DGGITQSPKYLFRKEGQNVTLSCEQNLNHDAMYWYRQDPGQGLRLIYYSQIVNDFQKGDIAEGYSVSREKKESFPLTVTSAQKNPTAFYLCASTTGYEGYTFGSGTRLTVV.

Remarks on this clone: The junction shows a germline mismatch at one end, possibly a read error. This chain links TRBV24-1 with TRBJ1-2, with D hard to call. The CDR3 sequence is 9 residues long. The germline V gene encodes CDR1 KGHDR and CDR2 SFDVKD. Here the CDR3 DNA reads TGTGCCACCAGTGTTTCGGTCCCCTTC. It specifies CATSVSVPF.

About this clone itself: Within the sample, other DNA sequences also encode this same CDR3. The rearrangement uses TRBV7-2 and TRBJ1-1; D remains ambiguous. The CDR3 runs to 14 residues. The germline V gene encodes CDR1 SGHTA and CDR2 FQGNSA. V lost 1 base and J lost 6, with 12 bases in between. CDR3 DNA: TGTGCCAGCAGCTTAGAGGGAGACGGTGCTGAAGCTTTCTTT. It codes for CASSLEGDGAEAFF.

This CDR3 reads CASRVTGPYGYTF. Here the CDR3 DNA reads TGTGCCAGCAGGGTGACAGGCCCCTATGGCTACACCTTC. This chain connects TRBV2 to TRBJ1-2; D perhaps matches TRBD1 (6 bases). The CDR3 loop spans 13 amino acids. V lost 6 bases, J lost 4 bases, and 12 bases lay in between. The V gene's germline CDR1 is SNHLY and CDR2 FYNNEI.

This clone was found a few times. The chain links TRBV30 to TRBJ2-3; 7 nucleotides agree with TRBD2. Losses at the gene ends were 1 base for V and 2 bases for J; bases not matched to a gene: 6. Germline CDR1 and CDR2: GTSNPN and SVGIG (reference sequence). This CDR3 has 15 amino acids. This CDR3 reads CAWSARGEITDTQYF. As DNA, the CDR3 is TGTGCCTGGAGTGCCCGGGGGGAGATCACAGATACGCAGTATTTT.